This is a list of T cell receptor beta chains from one sample in a study of blood T cell repertoires in COVID-19. TCRdb's copy holds only in-frame clones and misses some; the assay was immunoSEQ multiplex PCR. The sample lists 200,000 to 250,000 clones; 85% to 90% were seen once. The sequenced sample was peripheral blood. The receptor set was obtained from a woman aged 55-70 years with acute or convalescent COVID-19. Each CDR3 is given with its conserved first and last residue. A D gene is named only where the DNA matches it firmly. Clone sizes are given selectively: once, few, many, or a class where the clone is expanded.

J: TRBJ1-5; D: TRBD1; V: TRBV30; size: -; DNA: TGTGCCTGGAGTGTGGGACAGAATCAGCCCCAGCATTTT; CDR3: CAWSVGQNQPQHF
J: TRBJ1-1; D: -; V: TRBV28; size: -; DNA: TGTGCCAGCAGAGTTAGTCGGGGGAGGTACACTGAAGCTTTCTTT; CDR3: CASRVSRGRYTEAFF
J: TRBJ1-3; D: -; V: TRBV19; size: once; DNA: TGTGCCAGTAGTCCTAGATCCGTCTCTGGAAACACCATATATTTT; CDR3: CASSPRSVSGNTIYF
J: TRBJ2-1; D: TRBD2; V: TRBV19; size: -; DNA: TGTGCCAGTACATGGCTAGCGGGAGGGAGCTCCTACAATGAGCAGTTCTTC; CDR3: CASTWLAGGSSYNEQFF
J: TRBJ1-1; D: -; V: TRBV6-5; size: -; DNA: TGTGCCAGCAGTCGACTCGGCCCGAACACTGAAGCTTTCTTT; CDR3: CASSRLGPNTEAFF
J: TRBJ2-2; D: -; V: TRBV5-4; size: -; DNA: TGTGCCAGCAGCACCACGACAGTCCCGAACACCGGGGAGCTGTTTTTT; CDR3: CASSTTTVPNTGELFF
J: TRBJ1-6; D: TRBD1; V: TRBV30; size: -; DNA: TGTGCCGCGGCAGGACAGGGGATCTCACCCCTCCACTTT; CDR3: CAAAGQGISPLHF
J: TRBJ1-5; D: -; V: TRBV2; size: -; DNA: TGTGCCAGCTCGGATTTAGGTAGCGGGGCGAATCAGCCCCAGCATTTT; CDR3: CASSDLGSGANQPQHF
J: TRBJ1-1; D: -; V: TRBV7-2; size: few; DNA: TGTGCCAGCAGCCGGCCCGGCGGCACTGAAGCTTTCTTT; CDR3: CASSRPGGTEAFF
J: TRBJ1-6; D: -; V: TRBV9; size: -; DNA: TGTGCCAGCAGCCCCGCGAGGGCCCGCTATAATTCACCCCTCCACTTT; CDR3: CASSPARARYNSPLHF
J: TRBJ2-1; D: -; V: TRBV7-9; size: -; DNA: TGTGCCAGCAGCTTGGCTAGCGCCTACAATGAGCAGTTCTTC; CDR3: CASSLASAYNEQFF
J: TRBJ1-1; D: -; V: TRBV7-9; size: -; DNA: TGTGCCAGCAGCATAAGGGAGGAAGCTTTCTTT; CDR3: CASSIREEAFF
J: TRBJ2-7; D: -; V: TRBV29-1; size: -; DNA: TGCAGCGTCCTCACTAAGGGGGGGAGATACGAGCAGTACTTC; CDR3: CSVLTKGGRYEQYF
J: TRBJ1-5; D: -; V: TRBV7-2; size: -; DNA: TGTGCCAGCAGCTCTAAGGGGCAGGGCAGGCAGCCCCAGCATTTT; CDR3: CASSSKGQGRQPQHF
J: TRBJ1-2; D: -; V: TRBV3-1/TRBV3-2; size: -; DNA: TGTGCCAGCAGTCCGACAGGTTACTATGGCTACACCTTC; CDR3: CASSPTGYYGYTF
J: TRBJ1-3; D: -; V: TRBV4-3; size: -; DNA: TGCGCCAGCAGCCAAGACCCGCGGGGAAACACCATATATTTT; CDR3: CASSQDPRGNTIYF
J: TRBJ1-1; D: -; V: TRBV19; size: -; DNA: TGTGCCAGTAACCCTCTGACGGGAGAAGCTTTCTTT; CDR3: CASNPLTGEAFF
J: TRBJ2-2; D: -; V: TRBV30; size: -; DNA: TGTGCCTGGAGGGAGGGTTATACCGGGGAGCTGTTTTTT; CDR3: CAWREGYTGELFF
J: TRBJ2-1; D: -; V: TRBV7-2; size: -; DNA: TGTGCCAGCAGCTTCCCGTCGGATGAGCAGTTCTTC; CDR3: CASSFPSDEQFF
J: TRBJ1-4; D: TRBD1; V: TRBV5-1; size: -; DNA: TGCGCCAGCAGCCCACAGGGGGGGTACGAAAAACTGTTTTTT; CDR3: CASSPQGGYEKLFF
J: TRBJ1-1; D: -; V: TRBV12-3/TRBV12-4; size: -; DNA: TGTGCCAGCAGTTTAAAATTAAGCTCGGAAGCTTTCTTT; CDR3: CASSLKLSSEAFF
J: TRBJ1-5; D: -; V: TRBV6-6; size: -; DNA: TGTGCCAGCAGTTACCTCCGCGGGAATCAGCCCCAGCATTTT; CDR3: CASSYLRGNQPQHF
J: TRBJ2-3; D: TRBD1; V: TRBV4-2; size: -; DNA: TGTGCCAGCAGCCAGGGACAGGGGGGAGATACGCAGTATTTT; CDR3: CASSQGQGGDTQYF
J: TRBJ2-2; D: -; V: TRBV4-2; size: -; DNA: TGTGCCAGCAGCCCCCCCGGGGGAATCGACGGGGAGCTGTTTTTT; CDR3: CASSPPGGIDGELFF
J: TRBJ1-5; D: -; V: TRBV6-5; size: -; DNA: TGTGCCAGCAGTTACTCTCGGGGGAATCAGCCCCAGCATTTT; CDR3: CASSYSRGNQPQHF
J: TRBJ1-6; D: -; V: TRBV7-9; size: -; DNA: TGTGCCAGCAGCCTCGGTACGGGAGTTTATAATTCACCCCTCCACTTT; CDR3: CASSLGTGVYNSPLHF
J: TRBJ1-2; D: -; V: TRBV19; size: -; DNA: TGTGCCAGTAGTACACTCTTGGGGTCAACCGGGGGTGGCTACACCTTC; CDR3: CASSTLLGSTGGGYTF
J: TRBJ1-2; D: -; V: TRBV29-1; size: -; DNA: TGCAGCTCCTGGGGGGGGCTATATGGCTACACCTTC; CDR3: CSSWGGLYGYTF
J: TRBJ2-1; D: -; V: TRBV14; size: -; DNA: TGTGCCAGCAGCCAGTTGGCGGAGAGCTTGTACAATGAGCAGTTCTTC; CDR3: CASSQLAESLYNEQFF
J: TRBJ1-1; D: -; V: TRBV18; size: -; DNA: TGTGCCAGCTCACCCGTGAATCCGCCACATCAAGCTTTCTTT; CDR3: CASSPVNPPHQAFF
J: TRBJ1-5; D: TRBD1; V: TRBV9; size: -; DNA: TGTGCCAGCAGCGCTACAGGGGTCAATCAGCCCCAGCATTTT; CDR3: CASSATGVNQPQHF
J: TRBJ1-4; D: -; V: TRBV18; size: few; DNA: TGTGCCAGCTCACCACTACAGAATGAAAAACTGTTTTTT; CDR3: CASSPLQNEKLFF
J: TRBJ2-3; D: TRBD2; V: TRBV9; size: few; DNA: TGTGCCAGCAGCGTAGGACTAGCGGGAGGGCCTACAGATACGCAGTATTTT; CDR3: CASSVGLAGGPTDTQYF
J: TRBJ1-6; D: TRBD1; V: TRBV6-6; size: -; DNA: TGTGCCAGCAGTCGGGGACAGGGCCTATCGAGATCAAGTTCACCCCTCCACTTT; CDR3: CASSRGQGLSRSSSPLHF
J: TRBJ2-1; D: TRBD2; V: TRBV7-2; size: -; DNA: TGTGCCAGCAGCGTCGACTGGACCGGGACTAGCGGGAGATCGGGGCAGTTCTTC; CDR3: CASSVDWTGTSGRSGQFF
J: TRBJ1-4; D: TRBD1; V: TRBV5-6; size: -; DNA: TGTGCCAGCAGCTTGGTTGGACAGGGGGCCGGAGAGGAAAAACTGTTTTTT; CDR3: CASSLVGQGAGEEKLFF
J: TRBJ2-1; D: TRBD2; V: TRBV18; size: -; DNA: TGTGCCAGCACGACTAGCGGGGCCTACAATGAGCAGTTCTTC; CDR3: CASTTSGAYNEQFF
J: TRBJ1-1; D: TRBD1; V: TRBV7-8; size: -; DNA: TGTGCCAGCAGCACGACGACAGGGGGCACTGAAGCTTTCTTT; CDR3: CASSTTTGGTEAFF
J: TRBJ2-7; D: TRBD1; V: TRBV6-6; size: -; DNA: TGTGCCAGCTACGGGACAGGCGAAAGCTACGAGCAGTACTTC; CDR3: CASYGTGESYEQYF
J: TRBJ2-2; D: -; V: TRBV9; size: -; DNA: TGTGCCAGCAGCGTACTACTAGCCCAGAGCACCGGGGAGCTGTTTTTT; CDR3: CASSVLLAQSTGELFF
J: TRBJ1-4; D: TRBD1; V: TRBV28; size: -; DNA: TGTGCCAGTCGACAGGGGAATGAAAAACTGTTTTTT; CDR3: CASRQGNEKLFF
J: TRBJ1-5; D: TRBD1; V: TRBV27; size: -; DNA: TGTGCCAGCAGTTCACACAGGGGTTCGGCAAGTCAGCCCCAGCATTTT; CDR3: CASSSHRGSASQPQHF
J: TRBJ2-7; D: -; V: TRBV18; size: -; DNA: TGTGCCAGCTCACCAAGGGCTAGCGATTCCTACGAGCAGTACTTC; CDR3: CASSPRASDSYEQYF
J: TRBJ1-1; D: -; V: TRBV7-2; size: -; DNA: TGTGCCAGCAGCACTAGCGGGGCACGGCCGGTGAACACTGAAGCTTTCTTT; CDR3: CASSTSGARPVNTEAFF
J: TRBJ2-3; D: -; V: TRBV4-3; size: -; DNA: TGCGCCAGCAGCCAAGCCTACAGAGATACGCAGTATTTT; CDR3: CASSQAYRDTQYF
J: TRBJ2-2; D: TRBD2; V: TRBV11-3; size: -; DNA: TGTGCCAGCAGCTTATTTTCGGGAGGCGACGGGGAGCTGTTTTTT; CDR3: CASSLFSGGDGELFF
J: TRBJ2-7; D: TRBD1; V: TRBV5-4; size: -; DNA: TGTGCCAGCAGCTCGGGACAGGAGTTGGGGGAGCAGTACTTC; CDR3: CASSSGQELGEQYF
J: TRBJ2-3; D: -; V: TRBV3-1/TRBV3-2; size: -; DNA: TGTGCCAGCAGCCGTGGCAGGGGTGGTACAGATACGCAGTATTTT; CDR3: CASSRGRGGTDTQYF
J: TRBJ1-3; D: -; V: TRBV28; size: -; DNA: TGTGCCAGCAGTTATACAGACTCTGGAAACACCATATATTTT; CDR3: CASSYTDSGNTIYF
J: TRBJ2-7; D: TRBD2; V: TRBV19; size: -; DNA: TGTGCCAGTAGTATGGGACTAGCGGGCGTCTACGAGCAGTACTTC; CDR3: CASSMGLAGVYEQYF
J: TRBJ1-1; D: TRBD1; V: TRBV5-6; size: -; DNA: TGTGCCAGCAGCTTATCCGGGACAGGGGTTACTGAAGCTTTCTTT; CDR3: CASSLSGTGVTEAFF
J: TRBJ2-7; D: TRBD1; V: TRBV5-1; size: -; DNA: TGCGCCAGCAGCTTGAGGCCCAAGGGACAGGGGGCCGACGAGCAGTACTTC; CDR3: CASSLRPKGQGADEQYF
J: TRBJ1-1; D: -; V: TRBV19; size: -; DNA: TGTGCCAGTATGGGCCTTCGGGGTAACACTGAAGCTTTCTTT; CDR3: CASMGLRGNTEAFF
J: TRBJ2-1; D: TRBD1; V: TRBV27; size: -; DNA: TGTGCCAGCAGTTTCGGGACAGGTTACAATGAGCAGTTCTTC; CDR3: CASSFGTGYNEQFF
J: TRBJ1-2; D: TRBD1; V: TRBV7-9; size: -; DNA: TGTGCCAGCAGCTCTACCGGGACAGGGGAATCTCGTAGTAATGGCTACACCTTC; CDR3: CASSSTGTGESRSNGYTF
J: TRBJ1-5; D: -; V: TRBV15; size: -; DNA: TGTGCCACCAGCAGAGTGGCAACGGAGGGCAATCAGCCCCAGCATTTT; CDR3: CATSRVATEGNQPQHF
J: TRBJ1-4; D: TRBD1; V: TRBV2; size: -; DNA: TGTGCCAGCAGTGCGGACAGGGGGCTCGGAAAACTGTTTTTT; CDR3: CASSADRGLGKLFF